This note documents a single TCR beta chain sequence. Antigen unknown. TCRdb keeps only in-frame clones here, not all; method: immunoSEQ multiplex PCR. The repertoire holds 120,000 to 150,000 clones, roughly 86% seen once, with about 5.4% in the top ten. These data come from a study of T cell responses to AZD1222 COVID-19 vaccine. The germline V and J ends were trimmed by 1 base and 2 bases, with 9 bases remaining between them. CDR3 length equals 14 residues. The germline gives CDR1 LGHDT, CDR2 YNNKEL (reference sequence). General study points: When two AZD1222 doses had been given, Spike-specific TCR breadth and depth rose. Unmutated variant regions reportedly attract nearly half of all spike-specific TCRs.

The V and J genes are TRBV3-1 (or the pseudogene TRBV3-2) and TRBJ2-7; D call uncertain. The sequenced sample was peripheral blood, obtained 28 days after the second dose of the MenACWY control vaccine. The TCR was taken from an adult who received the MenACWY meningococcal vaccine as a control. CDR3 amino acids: CASSQVFSAYEQYF. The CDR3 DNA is TGTGCCAGCAGCCAAGTTTTTTCTGCCTACGAGCAGTACTTC.